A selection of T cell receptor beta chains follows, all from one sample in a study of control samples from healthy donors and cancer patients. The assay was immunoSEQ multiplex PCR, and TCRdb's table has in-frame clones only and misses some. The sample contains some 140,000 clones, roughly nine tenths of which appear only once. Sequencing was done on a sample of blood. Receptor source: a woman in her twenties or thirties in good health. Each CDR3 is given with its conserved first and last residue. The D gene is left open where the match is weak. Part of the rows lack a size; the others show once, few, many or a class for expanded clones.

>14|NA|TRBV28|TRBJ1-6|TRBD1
CASSSGQGYSPLHF
TGTGCCAGCAGTTCCGGACAGGGCTATTCACCCCTCCACTTT
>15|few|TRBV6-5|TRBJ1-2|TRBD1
CASNNGDSGNYGYTF
TGTGCCAGCAATAACGGGGACAGCGGGAACTATGGCTACACCTTC
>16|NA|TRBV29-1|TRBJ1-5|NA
CSATVGAPGSNQPQHF
TGCAGCGCCACCGTTGGTGCCCCGGGGAGCAATCAGCCCCAGCATTTT
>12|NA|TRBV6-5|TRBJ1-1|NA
CASTGAGTEAFF
TGTGCCAGCACAGGGGCAGGGACTGAAGCTTTCTTT
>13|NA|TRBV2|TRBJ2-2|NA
CASSTRPGGELFF
TGTGCCAGCAGTACCCGGCCAGGCGGGGAGCTGTTTTTT
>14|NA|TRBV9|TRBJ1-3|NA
CASSDRTFGNTIYF
TGTGCCAGCAGCGACCGGACGTTCGGAAACACCATATATTTT
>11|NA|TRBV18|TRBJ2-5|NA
CASSLSETQYF
TGTGCCAGCTCCCTTTCGGAGACCCAGTACTTC
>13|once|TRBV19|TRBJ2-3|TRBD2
CATSGSGTDTQYF
TGTGCCACTAGCGGGAGTGGCACAGATACGCAGTATTTT
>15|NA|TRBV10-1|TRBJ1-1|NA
CASSEIGGGNTEAFF
TGCGCCAGCAGTGAGATCGGAGGGGGTAACACTGAAGCTTTCTTT
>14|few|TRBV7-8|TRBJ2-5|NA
CATGRNEIQETQYF
TGTGCCACAGGGAGGAACGAGATACAAGAGACCCAGTACTTC
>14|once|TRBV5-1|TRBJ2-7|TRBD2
CASSLGLDIYEQYF
TGCGCCAGCAGCCTGGGACTAGACATCTACGAGCAGTACTTC
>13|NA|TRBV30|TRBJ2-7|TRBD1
CACTGASSYEQYF
TGTGCCTGTACAGGGGCGAGCTCCTACGAGCAGTACTTC
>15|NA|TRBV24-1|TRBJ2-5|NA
CATSDSSTSQETQYF
TGTGCCACCAGTGATTCATCGACGTCTCAAGAGACCCAGTACTTC
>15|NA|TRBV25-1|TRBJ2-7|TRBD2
CASSESGRSSYEQYF
TGTGCCAGCAGTGAGAGCGGGAGAAGTTCCTACGAGCAGTACTTC
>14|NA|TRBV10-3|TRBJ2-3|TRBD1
CAISPGQDTDTQYF
TGTGCCATCAGCCCGGGACAGGACACAGATACGCAGTATTTT
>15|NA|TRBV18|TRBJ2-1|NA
CASSPLIGDYNEQFF
TGTGCCAGCTCACCACTGATTGGGGATTACAATGAGCAGTTCTTC
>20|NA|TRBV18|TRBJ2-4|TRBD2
CASSPPRLAGGPPSKNIQYF
TGTGCCAGCTCACCACCGAGACTAGCGGGAGGGCCCCCCTCCAAAAACATTCAGTACTTC
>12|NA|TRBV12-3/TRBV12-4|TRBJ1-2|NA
CASSFDVRGYTF
TGTGCCAGCAGTTTTGATGTACGGGGCTACACCTTC
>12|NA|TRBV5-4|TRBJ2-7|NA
CASSASSYEQYF
TGTGCCAGCAGCGCAAGCTCCTACGAGCAGTACTTC
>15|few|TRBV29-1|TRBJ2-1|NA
CSVRVVEGEGNEQFF
TGCAGCGTCCGCGTAGTTGAGGGGGAGGGAAATGAGCAGTTCTTC
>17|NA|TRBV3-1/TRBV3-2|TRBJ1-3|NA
CASSQEWRSDSGNTIYF
TGTGCCAGCAGCCAAGAATGGCGGTCCGACTCTGGAAACACCATATATTTT
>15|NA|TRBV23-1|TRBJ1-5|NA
CASSPGSWSNQPQHF
TGCGCCAGCAGCCCAGGGAGTTGGAGCAATCAGCCCCAGCATTTT
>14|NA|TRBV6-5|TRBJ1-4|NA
CASRLRWDGEKLFF
TGTGCCAGCAGGCTACGGTGGGATGGTGAAAAACTGTTTTTT
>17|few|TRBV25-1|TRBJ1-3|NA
CASSDPTRQDSGNTIYF
TGTGCCAGCAGTGACCCCACCCGACAGGACTCTGGAAACACCATATATTTT
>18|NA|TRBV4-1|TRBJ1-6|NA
CASSQDRGTGVWNSPLHF
TGCGCCAGCAGCCAGGACAGAGGAACGGGGGTATGGAATTCACCCCTCCACTTT
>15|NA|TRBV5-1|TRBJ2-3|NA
CASSRKTVLPDTQYF
TGCGCCAGCAGCCGAAAAACCGTTCTCCCAGATACGCAGTATTTT
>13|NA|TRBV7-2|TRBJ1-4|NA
CASSPLLSEKLFF
TGTGCCAGCAGCCCCCTATTGAGTGAAAAACTGTTTTTT
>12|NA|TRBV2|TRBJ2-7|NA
CASSPGLHEQYF
TGTGCCAGCAGCCCCGGACTCCACGAGCAGTACTTC
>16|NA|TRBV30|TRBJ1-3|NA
CAWSVGLLSSGNTIYF
TGTGCCTGGAGTGTCGGACTGCTGAGCTCTGGAAACACCATATATTTT
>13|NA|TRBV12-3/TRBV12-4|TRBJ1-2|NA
CASTGRVNLGYTF
TGTGCCAGCACCGGCAGGGTTAATCTAGGCTACACCTTC
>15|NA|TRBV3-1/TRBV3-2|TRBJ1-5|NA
CASSPSLVSNQPQHF
TGTGCCAGCAGCCCCTCGCTCGTTAGCAATCAGCCCCAGCATTTT
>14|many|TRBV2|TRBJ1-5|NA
CASGWQGIGQPQHF
TGTGCCAGCGGTTGGCAGGGAATTGGTCAGCCCCAGCATTTT
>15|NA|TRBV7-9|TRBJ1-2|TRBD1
CASSRQGARLGGYTF
TGTGCCAGCAGCCGACAGGGGGCACGTCTTGGAGGCTACACCTTC
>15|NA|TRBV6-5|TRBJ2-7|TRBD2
CASSYSSGSSYEQYF
TGTGCCAGCAGTTACTCTAGCGGGAGCTCCTACGAGCAGTACTTC
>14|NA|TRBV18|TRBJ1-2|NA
CASSPSQEAYGYTF
TGTGCCAGCTCACCCTCGCAGGAAGCCTATGGCTACACCTTC
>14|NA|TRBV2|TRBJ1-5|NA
CATNREAGNQPQHF
TGTGCCACTAACAGGGAAGCGGGCAATCAGCCCCAGCATTTT
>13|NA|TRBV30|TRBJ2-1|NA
CAWSADSYNEQFF
TGTGCCTGGAGCGCCGACAGTTACAATGAGCAGTTCTTC